One TCR beta chain is described in this entry. Antigen unknown. Germline V lookup: CDR1 SGHDN, CDR2 FVKESK. The CDR3 spans 15 residues. V lost 1 base and J lost 4, with 14 bases in between. Treatment defined: 15 to 20 received Ad26.COV2.S at low or high dose, single or two shots; five or six received placebo; per-sample allocation not given. Specimen acquisition occurred on day 63 following the initial vaccine or placebo injection. This sample is drawn from a study of Ad26.COV2.S vaccination and SARS-CoV-2 variants. Overall study context: The trial was COV1001 and the donor's arm was Ad26.COV2.S. The vaccine Ad26.COV2.S was put into the muscle once, or twice with 56 days between.

Findings of the study overall: Vaccinees reportedly had broad spike-specific CD8+ and CD4+ T cell responses.

Using immunoSEQ multiplex PCR, the repertoire was profiled, and TCRdb retains in-frame clones only, with some absent. Of about 680,000 clones in the sample, about 89% are singletons; the top ten hold about 1.5%. V usage is TRBV14 and J usage is TRBJ2-7; no reliable D call. This specimen was peripheral blood, taken in a trial of Ad26.COV2.S vaccine versus placebo. The sequence was obtained from a person aged 18-65 years who received the Ad26.COV2.S COVID-19 vaccine or a placebo. CDR3 bases: TGTGCCAGCAGCCAAGGCCTAGTGCTCTCGTACGAGCAGTACTTC. This encodes CASSQGLVLSYEQYF. The full variable domain, with the rest looked up from reference TRBV14 and TRBJ2-7, is EAGVTQFPSHSVIEKGQTVTLRCDPISGHDNLYWYRRVMGKEIKFLLHFVKESKQDESGMPNNRFLAERTGGTYSTLKVQPAELEDSGVYFCASSQGLVLSYEQYFGPGTRLTVT.